The source of this T cell receptor (beta chain) is a study of blood T cells in healthy people across ages. Deletions cut 5 bases from V and 6 bases from J, with 10 bases between. Germline assignment: CDR1 MNHEY and CDR2 SMNVEV (reference sequence). This CDR3 is 12 amino acids long. A second PCR, run for roughly 6 to 11 cycles, used a sample-barcoded 5' primer plus a J-beta primer mix. TCRdb reprocessed the 5' RACE reads with MiXCR, giving one entry per CDR3 protein. The data hold approximately 730,000 distinct CDR3 sequences, with roughly 44% observed a single time. This clonotype occurred a few times.

This receptor was obtained from a woman aged 60-75 years in good health. V and J are TRBV27 and TRBJ1-2; a possible D gene is TRBD1 (5 bases). The sample consisted of blood. The CDR3 nucleotides are TGTGCCAGCAGTCCGGCAGGGAATGGCTACACCTTC. It codes for CASSPAGNGYTF.